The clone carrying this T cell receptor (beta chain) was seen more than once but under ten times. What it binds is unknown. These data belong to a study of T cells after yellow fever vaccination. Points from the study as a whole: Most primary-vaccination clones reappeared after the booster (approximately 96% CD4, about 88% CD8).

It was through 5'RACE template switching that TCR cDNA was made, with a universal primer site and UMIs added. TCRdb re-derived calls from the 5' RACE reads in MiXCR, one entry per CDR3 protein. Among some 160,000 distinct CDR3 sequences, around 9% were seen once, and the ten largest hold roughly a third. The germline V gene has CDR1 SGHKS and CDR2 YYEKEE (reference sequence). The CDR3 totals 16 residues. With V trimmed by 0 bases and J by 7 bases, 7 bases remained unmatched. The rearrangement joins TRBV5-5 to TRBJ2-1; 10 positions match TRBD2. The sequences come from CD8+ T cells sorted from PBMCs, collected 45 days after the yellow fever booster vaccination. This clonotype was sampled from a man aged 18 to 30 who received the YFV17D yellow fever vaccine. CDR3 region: CASSLGPAGGPNEQFF. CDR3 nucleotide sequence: TGTGCCAGCAGCTTGGGCCCAGCGGGGGGGCCGAATGAGCAGTTCTTC.